This TCR beta chain was obtained from a study of T cell repertoires in cytomegalovirus infection. TCRdb analysed the reads with MiXCR anew, one entry per CDR3 protein. The sample includes 800,000 to 950,000 distinct CDR3 sequences, 30% to 35% of them seen just once. CDR1 and CDR2 from the germline V gene are SGDLS and YYNGEE. V was pared by 0 bases and J by 3 bases, with 14 bases between. CDR3 size: 16 residues. With regard to this clonotype: Its matching antigen is unknown.

This TCR derives from a human donor in good health (CMV status not recorded). Some clones in this sample may be carry-over from other donors' samples. This material consisted of cultured CD8+ T cells from PBMCs, taken from culture after CMV antigen stimulation. The chain employs TRBV9 and TRBJ2-3; perhaps TRBD1 as D (6 bases). CDR3 amino acids: CASSVELGGLTDTQYF. CDR3 DNA: TGTGCCAGCAGCGTAGAGTTAGGGGGTTTGACAGATACGCAGTATTTT.